Shown below are 6 T cell receptor beta chains from a single sample sequenced in a study of cytomegalovirus exposure and HLA in healthy donors. The assay was immunoSEQ multiplex PCR, and TCRdb's table has in-frame clones only and misses some. The sample has roughly 73,000 clones; 85% to 95% are singletons. The sample taken for sequencing was PBMCs. Receptors originate from a man aged 18-30 years in good health and CMV-seropositive.

In its sample, this clone was seen once. The genes are TRBV7-3 and TRBJ2-5; D is perhaps TRBD2 (6 bases). With 2 bases removed from V and 1 base from J, the gap between germline ends came to 11 bases. Germline CDR1 is SGHTA and CDR2 is FQGTGA. There are 15 residues in the CDR3. DNA for the CDR3: TGTGCCAGCAGCTTAGGAGGGAGAATCCAAGAGACCCAGTACTTC. This encodes CASSLGGRIQETQYF.

The chain uses TRBV11-2 and TRBJ2-2; 12 positions agree with TRBD2. In germline, CDR1 is SGHAT, CDR2 FQNNGV. The length of the CDR3 is 16 residues. The V gene end was trimmed by 4 bases and the J gene end by 7 bases; junction bases not matched to a gene: 7. The CDR3 loop reads CASSWTSGKENGELFF. The CDR3 DNA sequence: TGTGCCAGCAGCTGGACTAGCGGGAAGGAGAACGGGGAGCTGTTTTTT. The full variable domain, in which reference TRBV11-2 and TRBJ2-2 provide the parts outside the CDR3, is EAGVAQSPRYKIIEKRQSVAFWCNPISGHATLYWYQQILGQGPKLLIQFQNNGVVDDSQLPKDRFSAERLKGVDSTLKIQPAKLEDSAVYLCASSWTSGKENGELFFGEGSRLTVL.

The chain employs TRBV10-3 and TRBJ1-5, with TRBD1 as a possible D gene (6 bases). This CDR3 is built from 16 residues. Trimming shortened V by 5 bases and J by 0 bases, and 14 bases separated the two germline ends. Germline assignment: CDR1 ENHRY and CDR2 SYGVKD. The CDR3 DNA reads TGTGCCATCAGTTCTGACAGGCAAGCTAGCAATCAGCCCCAGCATTTT. Amino acids: CAISSDRQASNQPQHF.

V usage is TRBV7-2 and J usage is TRBJ1-2, with no clear D. Germline CDR1 SGHTA, CDR2 FQGNSA. This CDR3 comprises 16 residues. V lost 4 bases and J lost 4, with 19 bases in between. The CDR3 spells CASSSYVGSGSYGYTF. DNA of the CDR3: TGTGCCAGCAGCTCGTATGTCGGATCGGGTTCCTATGGCTACACCTTC.

This rearrangement joins TRBV5-1 to TRBJ2-2, with TRBD1 as a possible D gene (6 bases). CDR3 length: 16 amino acids. In germline, CDR1 is SGHRS, CDR2 YFSETQ. The ends were cut back, 2 bases at V and 5 bases at J, with 16 bases in the middle. The CDR3 DNA follows: TGCGCCAGCAGCTTTCAGGGGTCGGACCTTACCGGGGAGCTGTTTTTT. Its protein is CASSFQGSDLTGELFF.

The chain uses TRBV4-1 and TRBJ2-5; TRBD2 matches 10 bases. The CDR3 contains 16 residues. Germline CDR1 MGHRA, CDR2 YSYEKL. V lost 0 bases to trimming and J lost 5 bases; unmatched junction nucleotides: 6. CDR3 sequence reads: CASSQDSGTSAETQYF. CDR3 DNA sequence: TGCGCCAGCAGCCAAGATTCAGGGACTAGCGCGGAGACCCAGTACTTC.